The 14 T cell receptor beta chains presented below share a single source sample, sequenced in a study of control samples from healthy donors and cancer patients. Method: immunoSEQ multiplex PCR; TCRdb's copy keeps in-frame clones and lacks some. The sample records about 160,000 clones, 85% to 90% being singletons. The sample consisted of blood. The receptor source for this set is a man younger than 40 in good health.

The rearrangement uses TRBV7-9 and TRBJ1-4; D perhaps matches TRBD1 (5 bases). The V end was cut by 2 bases, the J end by 8 bases, with 9 bases between. From germline, CDR1 is SEHNR and CDR2 FQNEAQ (reference sequence). The CDR3 spans 13 residues. Written as DNA, the CDR3 is TGTGCCAGCAGCTTACGGGGGAGAGAAAAACTGTTTTTT. Amino acids: CASSLRGREKLFF.

This sequence joins TRBV28 and TRBJ1-2; D may be TRBD1 (5 bases). Germline CDR1 MDHEN, CDR2 SYDVKM. V shed 1 base and J shed 6 bases, with 15 bases lying between them. The CDR3 sequence is 15 residues long. Written as DNA, the CDR3 is TGTGCCAGCAGTTTATCCGCCTCAAAGACAGATGGCTACACCTTC. Translation: CASSLSASKTDGYTF.

J is TRBJ2-5 and V is TRBV2; D is perhaps TRBD2 (6 bases). CDR1 is SNHLY, CDR2 FYNNEI, per germline. The CDR3 loop spans 19 amino acids. The V end lost 1 base, the J end lost 1 base, and 22 bases lay between the germline ends. CDR3 DNA sequence: TGTGCCAGCAGTGAAGGGGGGGTGACATTCACGCCGGGCCAAGAGACCCAGTACTTC. Its translation: CASSEGGVTFTPGQETQYF. The entire variable domain, with the rest obtained from reference TRBV2 and TRBJ2-5, is as follows: EPEVTQTPSHQVTQMGQEVILRCVPISNHLYFYWYRQILGQKVEFLVSFYNNEISEKSEIFDDQFSVERPDGSNFTLKIRSTKLEDSAMYFCASSEGGVTFTPGQETQYFGPGTRLLVL.

This chain joins TRBV6-5 and TRBJ2-5, with 14 positions matching TRBD2. CDR3 length: 16 residues. Germline lookup yields CDR1 MNHEY and CDR2 SVGAGI. The ends lost 4 bases at V and 0 bases at J; junction bases unmatched: 1. CDR3 residues: CASSSGLAGDQETQYF. The CDR3 DNA follows: TGTGCCAGCAGTTCGGGACTAGCGGGGGACCAAGAGACCCAGTACTTC.

As for this clone: The sample holds other DNA sequences that translate to the same CDR3. The chain employs TRBV28 and TRBJ2-7; D is unclear. Germline loops: CDR1 MDHEN, CDR2 SYDVKM. CDR3 length equals 11 residues. The V end was cut by 6 bases, the J end by 2 bases, with 5 bases between. CDR3 DNA sequence: TGTGCCAGCAGGGGGACCTACGAGCAGTACTTC. Protein: CASRGTYEQYF.

This chain joins TRBV9 and TRBJ2-3; D is ambiguous. Germline V lookup: CDR1 SGDLS, CDR2 YYNGEE. Trimming took 0 bases from V and 8 from J, leaving 16 bases between them. This CDR3 contains 15 residues. CDR3 sequence (DNA): TGTGCCAGCAGCGTAGGCAGTGAATTGGGTGGTACGCAGTATTTT. It is translated as CASSVGSELGGTQYF.

This rearrangement joins TRBV5-5 to TRBJ1-6; possibly TRBD1 for D (6 bases). CDR1 is SGHKS, CDR2 YYEKEE, per germline (reference sequence). The CDR3 is 18 residues long. With 2 bases removed from V and 3 bases from J, the gap between germline ends came to 18 bases. The CDR3 nucleotides read TGTGCCAGCAGCTTACGGTTACAGGGCGTCCACTATAATTCACCCCTCCACTTT. This codes for CASSLRLQGVHYNSPLHF.

The rearrangement joins TRBV9 to TRBJ2-7, with D possibly being TRBD1 (6 bases). The V end was cut by 2 bases, the J end by 6 bases, with 12 bases between. Germline CDR1 reads SGDLS; CDR2 reads YYNGEE. The CDR3 has 13 amino acids. CDR3 nucleotide sequence: TGTGCCAGCAGCGTGATCCTGACAGGCGAGCAGTACTTC. As protein: CASSVILTGEQYF.

The chain links TRBV19 to TRBJ1-2, with D possibly matching TRBD1 (6 bases). This CDR3 is 13 amino acids long. Per germline, CDR1 LNHDA and CDR2 SQIVND (reference sequence). Trimming removed 3 bases at V and 4 bases at J, with 9 bases between. The CDR3 region is CASSIGGFYGYTF. CDR3 DNA sequence: TGTGCCAGTAGTATCGGGGGCTTCTATGGCTACACCTTC.

V and J are TRBV4-1 and TRBJ2-1; D possibly matches TRBD1 or TRBD2 (6 bases each). This CDR3 spans 16 amino acids. From germline, CDR1 is MGHRA and CDR2 YSYEKL. V was trimmed by 1 base and J by 0 bases, leaving 10 bases between them. The CDR3 here is CASSQAGAGSYNEQFF. The CDR3 DNA follows: TGCGCCAGCAGCCAAGCGGGGGCCGGCTCCTACAATGAGCAGTTCTTC.

The chain joins TRBV7-2 to TRBJ2-2, with unresolved D. Trimming removed 5 bases at V and 4 bases at J, with 17 bases between. Looked up from germline, CDR1 is SGHTA and CDR2 is FQGNSA. The CDR3 spans 16 residues. CDR3 sequence: CASSPLGGKVTGELFF. The CDR3 DNA sequence: TGTGCCAGCAGCCCCTTGGGTGGGAAGGTCACCGGGGAGCTGTTTTTT.

The V and J genes are TRBV12-3 or TRBV12-4 and TRBJ1-1, with no clear D. Trimming removed 6 bases at V and 6 bases at J, with 11 bases between. This CDR3 spans 12 amino acids. CDR3 DNA sequence: TGTGCCAGCAGCCCATCGGGATCTGAAGCTTTCTTT. Translating it yields CASSPSGSEAFF.

The V gene is TRBV5-5, the J gene TRBJ1-3, with D maybe TRBD1 (5 bases). The CDR3 totals 14 residues. Germline assignment: CDR1 SGHKS and CDR2 YYEKEE (reference sequence). Between the trimmed V and J ends, which lost 4 bases and 0 bases, there was a span of 8 bases. The chain's CDR3 is CASSLGTSGNTIYF. The CDR3 nucleotides are TGTGCCAGCAGCCTCGGGACCTCTGGAAACACCATATATTTT. The whole variable domain, remainder taken from reference TRBV5-5 and TRBJ1-3, is DAGVTQSPTHLIKTRGQQVTLRCSPISGHKSVSWYQQVLGQGPQFIFQYYEKEERGRGNFPDRFSARQFPNYSSELNVNALLLGDSALYLCASSLGTSGNTIYFGEGSWLTVV.

This sequence joins TRBV7-9 and TRBJ1-2, with D uncertain. The CDR3 consists of 14 residues. Trimming removed 4 bases at V and 5 bases at J, with 14 bases between. Germline V lookup: CDR1 SEHNR, CDR2 FQNEAQ (reference sequence). The chain's CDR3 is CASSSTSGSYGYTF. As DNA, the CDR3 is TGTGCCAGCAGCTCGACATCGGGTTCGTATGGCTACACCTTC.